This entry is about one TCR beta chain. This specimen comes from a study of T cells after somatic rescue of genetic block. Germline V CDR1 and CDR2: MDHEN, SYDVKM. With 7 bases removed from V and 0 bases from J, the gap between germline ends came to 7 bases. The CDR3 contains 13 residues. TCRdb's table, derived via immunoSEQ multiplex PCR, lists solely in-frame clones and lacks some. The sample includes about 52,000 clones, about 96% of them seen just once. Specimen: peripheral blood mononuclear cells (PBMCs). The chain joins TRBV28 to TRBJ2-1; D is unclear. This clonotype originated in a child under two years old. The CDR3: CASTLDSYNEQFF. In nucleotides, the CDR3 is TGTGCCAGCACCTTGGACTCCTACAATGAGCAGTTCTTC.